The clone carrying this TCR beta chain turned up a few times. Germline lookup yields CDR1 MNHNS and CDR2 SASEGT. Unmatched junction bases numbered 4, after V lost 2 bases and J lost 1 base. CDR3 length: 16 amino acids. Via MiXCR, TCRdb re-called the PCR reads. The sample comprises some 26,000 clones, less than 4% of which are singletons, and roughly 3.2% rests with the top ten. This entry comes from a study of metastatic and nonmetastatic thyroid tumors. No patient had received any treatment before thyroid surgery. The source is a male donor with papillary thyroid cancer or a benign thyroid nodule (not recorded which). Some clones in this sample may be carry-over from other donors' samples. The rearrangement uses TRBV6-1 and TRBJ2-7; TRBD2 aligns across 11 bases. Sequenced sample: blood. DNA of the CDR3: TGTGCCAGCAGTGAAACGGGGACTAGCGGTTCCTACGAGCAGTACTTC. It codes for CASSETGTSGSYEQYF.